This T cell receptor beta chain was profiled in a study of blood T cell repertoires in COVID-19. Overall study context: Sites across the United States, Italy and Spain contributed samples from acute and convalescent COVID-19. PBMCs, B-cell-depleted T cells, or T cells were the source of the cDNA or gDNA that made up the material.

CDR1 and CDR2 from the germline V gene are WNHNN and SYGVQD (reference sequence). The V end was cut by 0 bases, the J end by 3 bases, with 12 bases between. The length of the CDR3 is 16 residues. This clone was seen only once. In the authors' methods: Amplification with reference gene primers provided the estimates of nucleated cell counts. Method: immunoSEQ multiplex PCR; TCRdb's copy keeps in-frame clones and lacks some. D and trimming come from the DNA, and the V and J calls and clone size come from that table. Of around 100,000 clones listed, roughly nine tenths are singletons. This sequence originates from a man aged 50 to 60 in a cohort sampled during active COVID-19. This sequence joins TRBV10-1 and TRBJ2-1; D gene unclear. The specimen sequenced was peripheral blood. The chain's CDR3 is CASSESSGQLYNEQFF. The CDR3 bases are TGCGCCAGCAGTGAGTCGTCGGGTCAGCTCTACAATGAGCAGTTCTTC.